Each of the 14 T cell receptor beta chains below was sequenced from the same sample in a study of control samples from healthy donors and cancer patients. Profiling relied on immunoSEQ multiplex PCR, and the TCRdb table lists in-frame clones only, not all of them. The table has 100,000 to 150,000 clones, about 93% seen once. The specimen was blood. The source is a man aged 40-49 years in good health.

The chain uses TRBV13 and TRBJ2-1, with 10 bases lining up with TRBD1. The CDR3 has 16 residues. V was clipped by 0 bases and J by 8 bases; unmatched bases: 7. Germline V lookup: CDR1 PRHDT, CDR2 FYEKMQ (reference sequence). The CDR3 DNA follows: TGTGCCAGCAGCTTAGGTGGGGGACAGGGGAGGGATGAGCAGTTCTTC. Its protein is CASSLGGGQGRDEQFF.

The V gene is TRBV10-3, the J gene TRBJ1-1; D unresolved. Germline V gene sequence: CDR1 ENHRY, CDR2 SYGVKD. CDR3 length equals 17 residues. Trimming left V 2 bases short and J 1 base short, with 17 bases between. CDR3 loop: CAISERPPGAGNTEAFF. In DNA form, the CDR3 reads TGTGCCATCAGTGAGCGGCCCCCGGGAGCCGGGAACACTGAAGCTTTCTTT.

Concerning this clone: The junction shows a germline mismatch at one end, possibly a read error. The chain employs TRBV10-3 and TRBJ1-1; D might be TRBD1 (5 bases). The length of the CDR3 is 13 residues. The germline gives CDR1 ENHRY, CDR2 SYGVKD. This CDR3 reads CAICERGNTEAFF. The CDR3 region has the DNA TGTGCCATCTGTGAAAGGGGGAACACTGAAGCTTTCTTT.

The chain uses TRBV28 and TRBJ2-7, with D tentatively TRBD2 (6 bases). Trimming stripped 4 bases from V and 5 bases from J, with 15 bases between. CDR1 is MDHEN, CDR2 SYDVKM, per germline. The CDR3 runs to 14 residues. CDR3 sequence reads: CASSSPGTSDEQYF. DNA for the CDR3: TGTGCCAGCAGTTCTCCCGGGACTTCTGACGAGCAGTACTTC.

V gene TRBV27 combines with J gene TRBJ2-3; no reliable D call. The V end lost 7 bases, the J end lost 1 base, and 12 bases lay between the germline ends. Germline values: CDR1 MNHEY, CDR2 SMNVEV (reference sequence). The CDR3 is made up of 14 amino acids. CDR3 residues: CASMAIGGTDTQYF. CDR3 in DNA: TGTGCCAGCATGGCGATAGGCGGCACAGATACGCAGTATTTT.

The chain carries TRBV5-1 and TRBJ1-4; D might be TRBD1 (6 bases). V was shortened by 1 base and J by 4 bases, with 8 bases between the two germline ends. CDR1 and CDR2 (germline): SGHRS, YFSETQ. The CDR3 length is 14 residues. CDR3 residues: CASSLWGLNEKLFF. The CDR3 DNA is TGCGCCAGCAGCTTGTGGGGGCTTAATGAAAAACTGTTTTTT.

The genes are TRBV2 and TRBJ1-5, with 7 bases lining up with TRBD1. The CDR3 sequence is 14 residues long. Germline V gives CDR1 SNHLY, CDR2 FYNNEI. V lost 6 bases and J lost 7; bases outside the gene matches: 9. CDR3 in amino acids: CASRPGTAGQPQHF. CDR3 DNA: TGTGCCAGCAGACCTGGGACAGCAGGACAGCCCCAGCATTTT.

The chain has TRBV3-1 (or the pseudogene TRBV3-2) and TRBJ2-3; D possibly uses TRBD1 or TRBD2 (5 bases each). This CDR3 spans 15 amino acids. Trimming cost V 2 bases and J 3 bases, with 12 bases left between them. Germline values: CDR1 LGHDT, CDR2 YNNKEL (reference sequence). In DNA, the CDR3 is TGTGCCAGCAGCCAAAAGGGGTCGGGGACAGATACGCAGTATTTT. Translated, it gives CASSQKGSGTDTQYF.

The gene calls are TRBV27 and TRBJ1-5, with TRBD1 as a possible D gene (5 bases). V was trimmed by 10 bases and J by 3 bases, leaving 13 bases between them. In germline, CDR1 is MNHEY, CDR2 SMNVEV (reference sequence). There are 13 residues in the CDR3. The CDR3 DNA sequence: TGTGCCACCCAGACAGCATACAATCAGCCCCAGCATTTT. This encodes CATQTAYNQPQHF.

CDR3 sequence reads: CASGMGTDTQYF. The CDR3 coding sequence is TGTGCCAGCGGGATGGGTACAGATACGCAGTATTTT. The V call is TRBV7-3, the J call TRBJ2-3; D call uncertain. This CDR3 contains 12 residues. Germline assignment: CDR1 SGHTA and CDR2 FQGTGA. V dropped 8 bases and J dropped 3 bases, with 9 bases sitting between them.

The V and J genes are TRBV19 and TRBJ2-3; D possibly matches TRBD1 or TRBD2 (6 bases each). CDR3 length: 15 amino acids. Germline CDR1 is LNHDA and CDR2 is SQIVND (reference sequence). V was shortened by 3 bases and J by 6 bases, with 16 bases between the two germline ends. CDR3 DNA sequence: TGTGCCAGTAGTATTAGTGCAGGGGCGGGGGATACGCAGTATTTT. Translated, it gives CASSISAGAGDTQYF.

This chain connects TRBV7-8 to TRBJ2-7, with 10 bases matching TRBD1. J was trimmed by 5 bases and V by 6 bases; bases with no gene match: 10. Per germline, CDR1 SGHVS and CDR2 FQNEAQ. The CDR3 runs to 15 residues. CDR3 coding DNA: TGTGCCAGCAGTTTGGGGGGGACAGGGGTCCACGAGCAGTACTTC. Translated: CASSLGGTGVHEQYF.

This chain connects TRBV30 to TRBJ1-1; tentative D call: TRBD1 (6 bases). The V end lost 0 bases, the J end lost 7 bases, and 18 bases lay between the germline ends. Germline CDR1 GTSNPN, CDR2 SVGIG (reference sequence). The CDR3 consists of 15 residues. CDR3 DNA sequence: TGTGCCTGGAGTGTACCAGGGTTAGCAGGGGTTGAAGCTTTCTTT. It translates to CAWSVPGLAGVEAFF.

V gene TRBV5-1 combines with J gene TRBJ2-1; tentatively, D is TRBD1 (5 bases). The CDR3 extends over 17 amino acids. Trimming cost V 2 bases and J 0 bases, with 15 bases left between them. The germline CDR1 and CDR2 sequences are SGHRS and YFSETQ. DNA for the CDR3: TGCGCCAGCAGCTTAGATAGTTCAGGGCTCTCCTACAATGAGCAGTTCTTC. As protein: CASSLDSSGLSYNEQFF.